This T cell receptor (beta chain) is from a study of blood T cell repertoires in COVID-19. Study-wide background: The United States, Italy and Spain supplied acute and convalescent COVID-19 samples.

The CDR3 runs to 14 residues. Germline V gene lookup returns CDR1 SGHTA and CDR2 FQGNSA. The V and J ends lost 5 bases and 5 bases respectively, with 16 bases between them. Repertoires were generated with immunoSEQ multiplex PCR, while TCRdb's copy carries only in-frame clones and drops some. The table lists around 81,000 clones, 88% of them singletons. This clone was seen just once. The receptor was derived from a woman aged 80 or over with acute or convalescent COVID-19. The sequenced material came from peripheral blood. The chain joins TRBV7-2 to TRBJ2-7; possible D gene TRBD2, 6 bases. The CDR3 loop is CASSPVASADEQYF. Here the CDR3 DNA reads TGTGCCAGCAGCCCAGTAGCTAGCGCGGACGAGCAGTACTTC.